Below are 19 T cell receptor beta chains sequenced from a single sample in a study of blood T cell repertoires in COVID-19. The data were produced by immunoSEQ multiplex PCR, yet TCRdb's version contains in-frame clones alone and is incomplete. The sample has 150,000 to 200,000 clones; just over 85% are singletons. Input material: peripheral blood. The receptors originated from a man between 50 and 59 years old with active or convalescent COVID-19.

J is TRBJ2-4 and V is TRBV18; 7 nucleotides agree with TRBD1. Germline V gene sequence: CDR1 KGHSH, CDR2 LQKENI. V lost 3 bases and J lost 4; bases outside the gene matches: 12. The CDR3 is made up of 17 amino acids. The chain's CDR3 is CASSPRQRGQKKNIQYF. DNA for the CDR3: TGTGCCAGCTCACCGCGGCAACGGGGACAGAAAAAAAACATTCAGTACTTC.

The chain uses TRBV2 and TRBJ2-3; D is ambiguous. Germline V gene lookup returns CDR1 SNHLY and CDR2 FYNNEI. This CDR3 region has 13 residues. The germline V and J ends were trimmed by 4 bases and 4 bases, with 9 bases remaining between them. CDR3 sequence (DNA): TGTGCCAGCAGTGTACAGTTGTCAGATACGCAGTATTTT. It codes for CASSVQLSDTQYF.

The rearrangement joins TRBV29-1 to TRBJ1-2, with D perhaps TRBD1 (5 bases). From germline, CDR1 is SQVTM and CDR2 ANQGSEA. V was cut by 5 bases and J by 2 bases, with 9 bases left in between. This CDR3 contains 12 residues. CDR3 sequence: CSVRDSNYGYTF. The CDR3 DNA reads TGCAGCGTTCGTGACAGCAACTATGGCTACACCTTC.

The rearrangement links TRBV28 to TRBJ2-7; the match to TRBD1 covers 8 bases. Looked up from germline, CDR1 is MDHEN and CDR2 is SYDVKM. V lost 10 bases and J lost 5; bases outside the gene matches: 10. The CDR3 is 13 residues long. CDR3 nucleotides: TGTGCCACCAGAGGACAGGGCGGGGACGAGCAGTACTTC. Encoded protein: CATRGQGGDEQYF.

The chain joins TRBV7-2 to TRBJ2-5, with D uncertain. Germline V CDR1 and CDR2: SGHTA, FQGNSA. The CDR3 is 14 residues long. Between the trimmed V and J ends, which lost 4 bases and 2 bases, there was a span of 11 bases. CDR3: CASSYSSAQETQYF. As DNA, the CDR3 is TGTGCCAGCAGCTATTCTAGTGCTCAAGAGACCCAGTACTTC. The full variable domain, its missing parts supplied by reference TRBV7-2 and TRBJ2-5, is GAGVSQSPSNKVTEKGKDVELRCDPISGHTALYWYRQSLGQGLEFLIYFQGNSAPDKSGLPSDRFSAERTGGSVSTLTIQRTQQEDSAVYLCASSYSSAQETQYFGPGTRLLVL.

This chain links TRBV28 with TRBJ2-3; 9 bases align to TRBD2. J was trimmed by 11 bases and V by 5 bases; bases with no gene match: 11. Germline V gives CDR1 MDHEN, CDR2 SYDVKM. CDR3 length equals 14 residues. The CDR3 region has the DNA TGTGCCAGCAGTCAACCATTTAGCGGGAGTGGGCAGTATTTT. Protein sequence: CASSQPFSGSGQYF.

Written as DNA, the CDR3 is TGTGCCAGCAGCCAAGGGTGGGGACTAGCGGCTTACAATGAGCAGTTCTTC. Translation: CASSQGWGLAAYNEQFF. The J gene is TRBJ2-1, the V gene TRBV3-1 (or the pseudogene TRBV3-2); TRBD2 matches at 11 bases. This CDR3 region has 17 residues. Trimming cost V 1 base and J 4 bases; bases outside gene matches: 6. CDR1 LGHDT and CDR2 YNNKEL come from the germline V gene (reference sequence).

This chain connects TRBV6-2 or TRBV6-3 to TRBJ1-1, with no clear D. The CDR3 length is 13 residues. The germline V gene encodes CDR1 MNHEY and CDR2 SVGEGT. The germline V and J ends were trimmed by 5 bases and 1 base, with 8 bases remaining between them. CDR3 region: CASSALRNTEAFF. CDR3 DNA: TGTGCCAGCAGTGCCCTGCGGAACACTGAAGCTTTCTTT.

As to this clone: Other DNA sequences in the same sample also yield this CDR3. The CDR3 protein is CASTLGPSSGNTIYF. The CDR3, as DNA: TGTGCCAGTACCCTTGGGCCTTCCTCTGGAAACACCATATATTTT. The V call is TRBV19, the J call TRBJ1-3; no clear D gene. CDR3 length: 15 residues. Germline V lookup: CDR1 LNHDA, CDR2 SQIVND (reference sequence). With 7 bases removed from V and 0 bases from J, the gap between germline ends came to 13 bases. Complete variable domain (other parts from reference TRBV19 and TRBJ1-3): DGGITQSPKYLFRKEGQNVTLSCEQNLNHDAMYWYRQDPGQGLRLIYYSQIVNDFQKGDIAEGYSVSREKKESFPLTVTSAQKNPTAFYLCASTLGPSSGNTIYFGEGSWLTVV.

The J gene is TRBJ1-3, the V gene TRBV6-6; 8 bases are shared with TRBD1. The ends lost 3 bases at V and 4 bases at J; junction bases unmatched: 8. Germline V lookup: CDR1 MNHNY, CDR2 SVGAGI (reference sequence). The CDR3 spans 16 residues. CDR3 region: CASSYYPGGPGNTIYF. The CDR3 DNA reads TGTGCCAGCAGTTATTACCCAGGGGGCCCCGGAAACACCATATATTTT.

The chain carries TRBV5-1 and TRBJ1-6; the D is unclear. The CDR3 runs to 14 residues. V lost 0 bases, J lost 9 bases, and 10 bases lay in between. Germline CDR1 reads SGHRS; CDR2 reads YFSETQ. CDR3 protein: CASSLVGGSSPLHF. CDR3 sequence (DNA): TGCGCCAGCAGCTTGGTTGGTGGGAGTTCACCCCTCCACTTT.

In this sample, this clone turned up once. V and J are TRBV4-3 and TRBJ1-1, with D unclear. V was clipped by 0 bases and J by 1 base, with 6 bases between them. CDR3 length equals 14 residues. CDR1 LGHNA and CDR2 YSLEER come from the germline V gene. The CDR3 bases are TGCGCCAGCAGCCAAGAAACCAGGAACACTGAAGCTTTCTTT. This encodes CASSQETRNTEAFF.

This chain connects TRBV14 to TRBJ1-5; a possible D gene is TRBD1 (6 bases). Trimming removed 0 bases at V and 5 bases at J, with 17 bases between. Germline assignment: CDR1 SGHDN and CDR2 FVKESK. The CDR3 is made up of 17 amino acids. The CDR3 DNA reads as TGTGCCAGCAGCCAAGAGGAATCGCAGGGGCTGGATCAGCCCCAGCATTTT. Translation: CASSQEESQGLDQPQHF.

Comment on this clone: Other nucleotide sequences in the sample specify the same CDR3. The chain carries TRBV7-2 and TRBJ1-2, with D maybe TRBD1 (5 bases). Trimming removed 5 bases at V and 6 bases at J, with 13 bases between. There are 13 residues in the CDR3. Germline CDR1 and CDR2: SGHTA and FQGNSA. Here the CDR3 reads CASSLRGWDGYTF. The CDR3 coding sequence is TGTGCCAGCAGCCTCCGGGGGTGGGATGGCTACACCTTC.

This clone showed up just a few times. The CDR3 DNA reads as TGTGCCAGCAGTACCCCGACAGGTACACCCACCACCTACGAGCAGTACTTC. Translated, it gives CASSTPTGTPTTYEQYF. The chain combines TRBV27 with TRBJ2-7; tentative D call: TRBD1 (6 bases). The CDR3 length is 17 residues. The V end was cut by 5 bases, the J end by 2 bases, with 22 bases between. From germline, CDR1 is MNHEY and CDR2 SMNVEV (reference sequence).

This clone was seen a handful of times. The V call is TRBV7-2, the J call TRBJ1-2; TRBD1 matches at 10 bases. The CDR3 has 16 amino acids. V trimming: 2 bases; J trimming: 4 bases; junction bases outside the gene matches: 7. The V gene's germline CDR1 is SGHTA and CDR2 FQGNSA. CDR3 sequence (DNA): TGTGCCAGCAGCTTAACCGGGACAGGGGATGGCTATGGCTACACCTTC. Its protein product is CASSLTGTGDGYGYTF.

This chain uses TRBV4-1 with TRBJ2-5; TRBD2 matches 8 bases. V lost 0 bases to trimming and J lost 5 bases; unmatched junction nucleotides: 5. The CDR3 loop spans 15 amino acids. CDR1 is MGHRA, CDR2 YSYEKL, per germline. CDR3 region: CASSQDGGAGETQYF. CDR3 nucleotides: TGCGCCAGCAGCCAAGACGGGGGGGCCGGTGAGACCCAGTACTTC.

This clone was detected a few times. This sequence joins TRBV6-5 and TRBJ2-2, with D maybe TRBD2 (6 bases). The germline V gene encodes CDR1 MNHEY and CDR2 SVGAGI. V was shortened by 7 bases and J by 6 bases, with 15 bases between the two germline ends. CDR3 size: 14 residues. For the CDR3, the DNA is TGTGCCAGCACGGTCAGCTGGGGGGCCGGGGAGCTGTTTTTT. The encoded protein is CASTVSWGAGELFF.

V is TRBV5-1 and J is TRBJ2-4; D is possibly TRBD1 (6 bases). The CDR3 extends over 13 amino acids. The V end lost 0 bases, the J end lost 7 bases, and 8 bases lay between the germline ends. Germline CDR1 and CDR2: SGHRS and YFSETQ. The CDR3 sequence: CASSLDRVNIQYF. The CDR3 nucleotides are TGCGCCAGCAGCTTGGACAGGGTGAACATTCAGTACTTC.